This entry is about one T cell receptor (beta chain). The data belong to a study of control samples from healthy donors and cancer patients. Germline V gene sequence: CDR1 SGHTS, CDR2 YDEGEE. Deletions cut 4 bases from V and 3 bases from J, with 14 bases between. This CDR3 contains 15 residues. Assay: immunoSEQ multiplex PCR; the TCRdb copy retains only in-frame clones and omits some. Of about 270,000 clones in the sample, over 75% were seen once. Sequenced: PBMCs. This TCR was sampled from a woman aged 60-75 years with lung cancer. The chain couples TRBV5-8 to TRBJ1-5; D not certain. The CDR3 sequence: CASSPGRVFNQPQHF. CDR3 DNA: TGTGCCAGCAGCCCCGGCCGGGTCTTCAATCAGCCCCAGCATTTT.